A single sample is the source of the 20 T cell receptor beta chains below, sequenced in a study of blood T cell repertoires in COVID-19. Profiled with immunoSEQ multiplex PCR; TCRdb holds only in-frame clones, not every one. The sample has more than 100,000 clones, around 89% seen once. The sample comprised peripheral blood. The receptors derive from an older woman with COVID-19, enrolled during active disease.

This clone was seen once. The rearrangement joins TRBV7-3 to TRBJ1-6, with D possibly matching TRBD1 (6 bases). CDR3 length: 15 residues. Germline values: CDR1 SGHTA, CDR2 FQGTGA. Trimming pared 5 bases from V and 6 bases from J, leaving 14 bases between. In DNA form, the CDR3 reads TGTGCCAGCAGCAAAAACCGGGACATTAATTCACCCCTCCACTTT. This encodes CASSKNRDINSPLHF.

The CDR3 here is CASRTGLKYGYTF. DNA for the CDR3: TGTGCCAGCAGGACAGGTCTCAAATATGGCTACACCTTC. The V call is TRBV3-1 (or the pseudogene TRBV3-2), the J call TRBJ1-2; possibly TRBD1 for D (6 bases). Trimming cost V 6 bases and J 5 bases, with 13 bases left between them. CDR1 is LGHDT, CDR2 YNNKEL, per germline (reference sequence). The CDR3 totals 13 residues.

The chain links TRBV11-1 to TRBJ1-6; D is perhaps TRBD1 (5 bases). The V end was cut by 5 bases, the J end by 8 bases, with 13 bases between. Germline CDR1 and CDR2: SGHAT and FQDESV (reference sequence). The CDR3 consists of 14 residues. In DNA, the CDR3 is TGTGCCAGCAGCCCCCGGGCAGGGTATTCACCCCTCCACTTT. Translated, it gives CASSPRAGYSPLHF.

CDR3 sequence reads: CASSYPPGVEQYF. The CDR3 DNA is TGTGCCAGCAGTTACCCCCCGGGGGTGGAGCAGTACTTC. The gene calls are TRBV6-2 or TRBV6-3 and TRBJ2-7; D is possibly TRBD2 (6 bases). Germline CDR1 and CDR2: MNHEY and SVGEGT. The CDR3 runs to 13 residues. V was cut by 2 bases and J by 7 bases, with 12 bases left in between.

The rearrangement joins TRBV5-5 to TRBJ2-5, with 9 nucleotides matching TRBD1. Germline V CDR1 and CDR2: SGHKS, YYEKEE (reference sequence). The CDR3 has 13 residues. V lost 6 bases, J lost 2 bases, and 2 bases stayed unmatched. CDR3 coding DNA: TGTGCCAGCACAGGGACAGGGCAAGAGACCCAGTACTTC. Protein: CASTGTGQETQYF.

This chain connects TRBV15 to TRBJ1-2; D may be TRBD1 (5 bases). CDR3 length: 14 amino acids. CDR1 is LNHNV, CDR2 YYDKDF, per germline (reference sequence). Trimming took off 3 bases at V and 7 bases at J, with 15 bases between the two ends. In DNA form, the CDR3 reads TGTGCCACCAGCAGGAACACCGGGGGGGGTGGCTACACCTTC. As protein: CATSRNTGGGGYTF. The full variable domain, its missing parts supplied by reference TRBV15 and TRBJ1-2, is DAMVIQNPRYQVTQFGKPVTLSCSQTLNHNVMYWYQQKSSQAPKLLFHYYDKDFNNEADTPDNFQSRRPNTSFCFLDIRSPGLGDTAMYLCATSRNTGGGGYTFGSGTRLTVV.

CDR3 protein: CASSVGGTGGRTEAFF. The CDR3 DNA is TGTGCCAGCAGCGTAGGAGGCACGGGGGGTCGGACTGAAGCTTTCTTT. The chain has TRBV9 and TRBJ1-1, with D possibly being TRBD1 (5 bases). Trimming pared 0 bases from V and 5 bases from J, leaving 17 bases between. The length of the CDR3 is 16 residues. The germline V gene encodes CDR1 SGDLS and CDR2 YYNGEE.

Worth noting for this clone: The same CDR3 also results from other DNA sequences found in this sample. V is TRBV4-2 and J is TRBJ1-2, with 8 bases fitting TRBD1. The CDR3 runs 14 residues. Germline V gene data show CDR1 as LGHNA and CDR2 as YNFKEQ. After removal of 1 base from V and 4 bases from J, the junction contained 2 bases not matched to a gene. Here the CDR3 DNA reads TGTGCCAGCAGCCAAGGACAGGGGTCCTATGGCTACACCTTC. It specifies CASSQGQGSYGYTF.

This clone appeared a single time. The V call is TRBV6-5, the J call TRBJ1-2, with D possibly being TRBD1 (6 bases). Looked up from germline, CDR1 is MNHEY and CDR2 is SVGAGI. The V gene lost 0 bases and the J gene lost 8 bases, with 13 bases spanning the gap. The CDR3 runs 14 residues. The CDR3 is CASSYSTRGNGYTF. The CDR3, as DNA: TGTGCCAGCAGTTACTCGACCAGGGGCAACGGCTACACCTTC.

Comments on this clone: Other nucleotide sequences from this sample produce the same CDR3. The chain is built from TRBV6-2 or TRBV6-3 and TRBJ2-7; unclear D gene. Germline values: CDR1 MNHEY, CDR2 SVGEGT. Trimming left V 1 base short and J 4 bases short, with 2 bases between. The CDR3 spans 11 residues. The CDR3 is CASSYLYEQYF. The CDR3 DNA reads as TGTGCCAGCAGTTACTTATACGAGCAGTACTTC.

The genes are TRBV4-3 and TRBJ1-2; D unresolved. Trimming removed 0 bases from V and 8 bases from J, with 16 bases in between. Germline CDR1 LGHNA, CDR2 YSLEER. The CDR3 runs 15 residues. The CDR3 loop is CASSQDGGFRRGYTF. The DNA of the CDR3 is TGCGCCAGCAGCCAAGATGGAGGGTTCCGTCGCGGCTACACCTTC.

V gene TRBV19 combines with J gene TRBJ1-1, with D unclear. The CDR3 is 13 residues long. The germline gives CDR1 LNHDA, CDR2 SQIVND (reference sequence). V lost 5 bases and J 0 bases, leaving 7 bases between the germline ends. The CDR3 DNA follows: TGTGCCAGTAGTGAGGCCCTGAACACTGAAGCTTTCTTT. Its protein is CASSEALNTEAFF. The full variable domain, rest sourced from reference TRBV19 and TRBJ1-1, is DGGITQSPKYLFRKEGQNVTLSCEQNLNHDAMYWYRQDPGQGLRLIYYSQIVNDFQKGDIAEGYSVSREKKESFPLTVTSAQKNPTAFYLCASSEALNTEAFFGQGTRLTVV.

This sequence joins TRBV18 and TRBJ2-3; a possible D gene is TRBD1 (6 bases). Germline CDR1 KGHSH, CDR2 LQKENI. The CDR3 runs 15 residues. Trimming removed 3 bases from V and 0 bases from J, with 10 bases in between. As DNA, the CDR3 is TGTGCCAGCTCACCTGGACAGAAAAGCACAGATACGCAGTATTTT. Translating it yields CASSPGQKSTDTQYF.

V usage is TRBV5-4 and J usage is TRBJ1-5; no reliable D call. The CDR3 loop spans 12 amino acids. V gave up 0 bases and J gave up 6 bases, with 4 bases separating them. Germline V gene data show CDR1 as SGHNT and CDR2 as YYREEE (reference sequence). CDR3 region: CASSLDSQPQHF. The CDR3 DNA reads TGTGCCAGCAGCTTGGATAGTCAGCCCCAGCATTTT.

CDR3 protein: CACRDFLETQYF. For the CDR3, the DNA is TGTGCCTGCCGGGACTTCCTGGAGACCCAGTACTTC. V gene TRBV7-8 combines with J gene TRBJ2-5; a weak D match, TRBD2 (6 bases). Germline lookup yields CDR1 SGHVS and CDR2 FQNEAQ. The CDR3 consists of 12 residues. V was clipped by 11 bases and J by 5 bases, with 15 bases between them.

This clone was counted once. The chain combines TRBV6-1 with TRBJ2-5; the match to TRBD2 covers 10 bases. Germline CDR1 reads MNHNS; CDR2 reads SASEGT. The CDR3 has 16 residues. J was trimmed by 4 bases and V by 4 bases; bases with no gene match: 9. CDR3 loop: CASSAPERGGRETQYF. The CDR3 nucleotides are TGTGCCAGCAGTGCGCCTGAGCGGGGGGGCCGAGAGACCCAGTACTTC.

This sequence joins TRBV27 and TRBJ2-4, with D unclear. The CDR3 has 13 amino acids. Germline CDR1 MNHEY, CDR2 SMNVEV (reference sequence). Trimming cost V 6 bases and J 0 bases, with 6 bases left between them. The CDR3 DNA reads as TGTGCCAGCAGCCCGTTAGCCAAAAACATTCAGTACTTC. Translation gives CASSPLAKNIQYF.

The chain recombines TRBV29-1 with TRBJ2-7, with D maybe TRBD2 (5 bases). Trimming took 5 bases from V and 2 from J, leaving 10 bases between them. The CDR3 loop spans 12 amino acids. Per the germline V gene, CDR1 is SQVTM and CDR2 is ANQGSEA. The CDR3 bases are TGCAGCGTTTGGGCGGGCACCTACGAGCAGTACTTC. This encodes CSVWAGTYEQYF.

The gene calls are TRBV19 and TRBJ2-1; the D gene is possibly TRBD2 (5 bases). The CDR3 totals 15 residues. Germline V gene sequence: CDR1 LNHDA, CDR2 SQIVND (reference sequence). Trimming removed 3 bases from V and 0 bases from J, with 9 bases in between. The CDR3 here is CASSIAGSSYNEQFF. The CDR3 coding sequence is TGTGCCAGTAGTATTGCGGGTAGCTCCTACAATGAGCAGTTCTTC.

V and J are TRBV7-2 and TRBJ1-3, with 7 bases fitting TRBD1. Unmatched junction bases numbered 4, after V lost 2 bases and J lost 0 bases. This CDR3 is 16 amino acids long. Germline CDR1 SGHTA, CDR2 FQGNSA. The CDR3 here is CASSLIRDSSGNTIYF. The CDR3 region has the DNA TGTGCCAGCAGCTTAATAAGGGACAGCTCTGGAAACACCATATATTTT.